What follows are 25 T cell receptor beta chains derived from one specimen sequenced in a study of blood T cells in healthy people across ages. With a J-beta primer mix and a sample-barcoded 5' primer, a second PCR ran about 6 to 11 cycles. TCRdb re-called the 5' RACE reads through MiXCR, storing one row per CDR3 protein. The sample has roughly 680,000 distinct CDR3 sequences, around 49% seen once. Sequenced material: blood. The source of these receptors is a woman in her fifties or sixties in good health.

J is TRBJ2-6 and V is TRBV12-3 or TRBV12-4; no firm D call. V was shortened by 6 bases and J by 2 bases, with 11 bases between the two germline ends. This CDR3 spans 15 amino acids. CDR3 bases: TGTGCCAGCAGCACAGTACTCCCTGGGGCCAACGTCCTGACTTTC. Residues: CASSTVLPGANVLTF.

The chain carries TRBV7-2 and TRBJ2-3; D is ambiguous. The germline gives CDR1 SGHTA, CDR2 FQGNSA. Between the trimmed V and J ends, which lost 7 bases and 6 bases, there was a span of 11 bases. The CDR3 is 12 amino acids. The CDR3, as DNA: TGTGCCAGCAACTCCTACCCCGATACGCAGTATTTT. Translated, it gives CASNSYPDTQYF.

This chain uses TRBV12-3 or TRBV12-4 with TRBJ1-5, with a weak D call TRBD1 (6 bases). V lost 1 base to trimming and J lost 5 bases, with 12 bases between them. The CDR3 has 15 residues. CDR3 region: CASSLGAGAYQPQHF. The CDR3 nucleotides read TGTGCCAGCAGTTTAGGGGCAGGGGCTTATCAGCCCCAGCATTTT.

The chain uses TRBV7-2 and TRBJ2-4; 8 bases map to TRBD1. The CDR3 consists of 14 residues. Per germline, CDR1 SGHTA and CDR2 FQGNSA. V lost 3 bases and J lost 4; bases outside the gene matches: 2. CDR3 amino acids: CASSFRQGKNIQYF. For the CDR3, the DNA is TGTGCCAGCAGCTTTAGACAGGGGAAAAACATTCAGTACTTC.

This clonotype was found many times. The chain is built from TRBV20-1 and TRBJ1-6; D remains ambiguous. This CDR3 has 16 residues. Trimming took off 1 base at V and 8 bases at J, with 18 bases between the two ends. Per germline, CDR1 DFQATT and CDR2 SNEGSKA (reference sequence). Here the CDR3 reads CSARVGFSPLDSPLHF. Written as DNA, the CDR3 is TGCAGTGCTAGAGTCGGGTTCAGCCCCTTGGATTCACCCCTCCACTTT.

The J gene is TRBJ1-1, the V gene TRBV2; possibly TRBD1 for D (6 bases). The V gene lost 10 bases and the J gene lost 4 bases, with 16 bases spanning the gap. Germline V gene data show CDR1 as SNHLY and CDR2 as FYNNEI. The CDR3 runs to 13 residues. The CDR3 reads CATPGGLSTEAFF. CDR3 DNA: TGTGCCACCCCTGGGGGCCTTAGCACTGAAGCTTTCTTT.

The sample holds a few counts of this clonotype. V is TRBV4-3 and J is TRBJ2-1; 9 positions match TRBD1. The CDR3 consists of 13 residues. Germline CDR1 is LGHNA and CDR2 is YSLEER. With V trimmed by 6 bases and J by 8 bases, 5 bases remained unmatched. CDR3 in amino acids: CASSLTGGDEQFF. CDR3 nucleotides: TGCGCCAGCAGTCTTACAGGGGGCGATGAGCAGTTCTTC.

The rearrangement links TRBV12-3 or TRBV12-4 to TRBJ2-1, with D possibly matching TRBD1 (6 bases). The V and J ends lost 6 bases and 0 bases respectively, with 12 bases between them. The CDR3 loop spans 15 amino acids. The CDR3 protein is CASSRQASSYNEQFF. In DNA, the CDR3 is TGTGCCAGCAGCAGACAGGCGAGCTCCTACAATGAGCAGTTCTTC.

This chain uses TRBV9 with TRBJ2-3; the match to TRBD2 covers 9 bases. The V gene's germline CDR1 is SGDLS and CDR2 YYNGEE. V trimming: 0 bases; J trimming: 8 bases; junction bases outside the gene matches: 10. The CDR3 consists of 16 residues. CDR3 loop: CASSVGLAGNLITQYF. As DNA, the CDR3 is TGTGCCAGCAGCGTAGGGCTAGCGGGGAACCTGATTACGCAGTATTTT.

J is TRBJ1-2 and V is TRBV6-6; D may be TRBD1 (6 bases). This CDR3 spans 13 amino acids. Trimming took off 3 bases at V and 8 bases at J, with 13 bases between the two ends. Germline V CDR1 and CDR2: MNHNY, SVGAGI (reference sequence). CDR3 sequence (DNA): TGTGCCAGCAGTTATAACCAGGGGAACGGCTACACCTTC. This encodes CASSYNQGNGYTF.

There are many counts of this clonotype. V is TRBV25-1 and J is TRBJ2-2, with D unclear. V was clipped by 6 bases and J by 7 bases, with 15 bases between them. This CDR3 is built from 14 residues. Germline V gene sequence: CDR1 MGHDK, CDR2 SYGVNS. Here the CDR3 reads CASRTPTGYGELFF. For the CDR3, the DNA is TGTGCCAGCAGAACCCCCACCGGCTACGGGGAGCTGTTTTTT.

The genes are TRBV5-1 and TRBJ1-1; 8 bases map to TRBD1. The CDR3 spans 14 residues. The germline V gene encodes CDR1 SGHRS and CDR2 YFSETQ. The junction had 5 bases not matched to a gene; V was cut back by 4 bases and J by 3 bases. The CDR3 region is CASSSRGPDTEAFF. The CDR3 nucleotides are TGCGCCAGCAGCAGCAGGGGGCCGGACACTGAAGCTTTCTTT.

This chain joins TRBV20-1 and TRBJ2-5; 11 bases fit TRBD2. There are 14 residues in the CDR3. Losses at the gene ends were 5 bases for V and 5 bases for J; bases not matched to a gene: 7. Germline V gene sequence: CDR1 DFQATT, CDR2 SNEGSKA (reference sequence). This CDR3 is CSALAGGKEETQYF. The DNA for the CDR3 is TGCAGTGCTTTAGCGGGAGGGAAGGAGGAGACCCAGTACTTC.

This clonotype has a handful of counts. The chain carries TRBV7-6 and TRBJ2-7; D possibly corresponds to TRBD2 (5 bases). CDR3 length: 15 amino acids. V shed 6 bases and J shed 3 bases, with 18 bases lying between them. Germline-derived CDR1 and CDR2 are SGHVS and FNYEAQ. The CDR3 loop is CASSMTSGSGYEQYF. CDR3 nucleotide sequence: TGTGCCAGCAGTATGACATCGGGGAGCGGCTACGAGCAGTACTTC.

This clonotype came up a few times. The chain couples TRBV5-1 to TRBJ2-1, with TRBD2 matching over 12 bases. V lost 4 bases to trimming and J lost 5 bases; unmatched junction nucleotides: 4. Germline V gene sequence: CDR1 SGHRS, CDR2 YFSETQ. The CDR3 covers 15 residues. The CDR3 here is CASSIGTSGHNEQFF. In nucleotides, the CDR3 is TGCGCCAGCAGCATAGGGACTAGCGGGCACAATGAGCAGTTCTTC.

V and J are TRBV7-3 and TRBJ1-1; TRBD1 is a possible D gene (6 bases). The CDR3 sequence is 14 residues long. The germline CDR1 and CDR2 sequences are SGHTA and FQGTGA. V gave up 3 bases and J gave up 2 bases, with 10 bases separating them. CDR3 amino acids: CASSLGAANTEAFF. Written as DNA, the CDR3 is TGTGCCAGCAGCTTGGGGGCGGCAAACACTGAAGCTTTCTTT.

The DNA of the CDR3 is TGTGCCAGCAGCCAGCTTCTTCGGAGGGCGGGAACCTACGAGCAGTACTTC. Translating it yields CASSQLLRRAGTYEQYF. The J gene is TRBJ2-7, the V gene TRBV3-1; TRBD2 is a possible D gene (6 bases). Germline V gene sequence: CDR1 LGHDT, CDR2 YNNKEL (reference sequence). The V gene lost 3 bases and the J gene lost 2 bases, with 20 bases spanning the gap. The CDR3 spans 17 residues.

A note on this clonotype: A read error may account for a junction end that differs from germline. In nucleotides, the CDR3 is TGTGCCAGCAGCTTGACTAACTGGGGGGAGACCCAGTACTTT. This translates into CASSLTNWGETQYF. V is TRBV7-2 and J is TRBJ2-5; D may be TRBD2 (6 bases). The CDR3 covers 14 residues. Looked up from germline, CDR1 is SGHTA and CDR2 is FQGNSA.

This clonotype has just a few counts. CDR3 sequence reads: CSARDFGTGNYGYTF. CDR3 in DNA: TGCAGTGCTAGAGATTTCGGGACTGGGAACTATGGCTACACCTTC. The chain joins TRBV20-1 to TRBJ1-2; possibly TRBD1 for D (5 bases). Trimming took off 0 bases at V and 2 bases at J, with 13 bases between the two ends. The CDR3 extends over 15 amino acids. CDR1 is DFQATT, CDR2 SNEGSKA, per germline (reference sequence).

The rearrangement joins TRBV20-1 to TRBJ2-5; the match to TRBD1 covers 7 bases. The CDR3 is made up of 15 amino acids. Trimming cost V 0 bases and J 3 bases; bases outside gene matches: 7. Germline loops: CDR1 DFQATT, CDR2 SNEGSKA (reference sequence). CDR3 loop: CSARDGSRGKETQYF. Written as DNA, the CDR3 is TGCAGTGCTAGAGATGGGAGCAGGGGGAAAGAGACCCAGTACTTC.

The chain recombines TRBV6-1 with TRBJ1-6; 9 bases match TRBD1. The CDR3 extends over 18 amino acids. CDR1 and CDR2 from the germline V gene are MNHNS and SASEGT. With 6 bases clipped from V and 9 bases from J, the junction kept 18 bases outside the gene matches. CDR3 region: CASSLIRDRAFVGSPLHF. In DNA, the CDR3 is TGTGCCAGCAGCCTAATCCGGGACAGGGCATTTGTAGGTTCACCCCTCCACTTT.

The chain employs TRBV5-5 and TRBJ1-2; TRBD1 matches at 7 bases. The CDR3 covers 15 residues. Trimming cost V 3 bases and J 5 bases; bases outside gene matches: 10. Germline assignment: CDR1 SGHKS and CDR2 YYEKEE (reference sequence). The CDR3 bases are TGTGCCAGCAGCTACATGACAGGGAAGAGGTATGGCTACACCTTC. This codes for CASSYMTGKRYGYTF.

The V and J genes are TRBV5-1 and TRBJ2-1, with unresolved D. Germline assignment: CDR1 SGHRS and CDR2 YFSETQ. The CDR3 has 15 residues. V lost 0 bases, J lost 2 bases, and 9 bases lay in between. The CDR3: CASSLGVGAYNEQFF. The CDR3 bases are TGCGCCAGCAGCTTGGGGGTTGGAGCCTACAATGAGCAGTTCTTC.

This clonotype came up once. CDR3 amino acids: CASSENLGYQPQHF. The CDR3 nucleotides read TGTGCCAGCAGCGAGAATCTGGGCTATCAGCCCCAGCATTTT. The rearrangement joins TRBV7-2 to TRBJ1-5; D unclear. Germline CDR1 SGHTA, CDR2 FQGNSA. V lost 5 bases, J lost 5 bases, and 13 bases lay in between. CDR3 size: 14 residues.

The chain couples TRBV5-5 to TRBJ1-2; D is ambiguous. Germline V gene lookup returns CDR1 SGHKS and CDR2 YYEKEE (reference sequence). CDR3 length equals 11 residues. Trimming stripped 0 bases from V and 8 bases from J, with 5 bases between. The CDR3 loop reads CASSLEVGYTF. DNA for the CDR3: TGTGCCAGCAGCTTGGAAGTGGGCTACACCTTC.